This T cell receptor (beta chain) was identified during a study of blood T cells in healthy people across ages. Study overall: The capture of about one barcoded beta molecule per two T cells was achieved by template switching. Study-level findings and limits: PBMCs that were unsorted prevented a conclusive naive versus antigen-experienced comparison.

Remarks on this clonotype: What it binds is not known. Germline is not matched at one junction end, which may reflect a read error.

There are 15 residues in the CDR3. With a J-beta primer mix and a sample-barcoded 5' primer, a second PCR ran roughly 6 to 11 cycles. Tagging of each cDNA molecule was performed by a template-switch adaptor with 12 random nucleotides. TCRdb processed the 5' RACE reads anew with MiXCR; each CDR3 protein has one entry. The table shows some 710,000 distinct CDR3 sequences, with 20% to 25% occurring only once. Extracted total RNA amounted to at least 5.5 micrograms for each sample. The sequencing sample was made of blood. The source is a man between 70 and 80 years old in good health. The V and J genes are TRBV12-3 or TRBV12-4 and TRBJ1-5; D is unresolved. The CDR3: CASSLDGGRNQSQHF. CDR3 bases: TGTGCCAGCAGTTTAGACGGAGGGCGAAATCAGTCCCAGCATTTT.